This TCR beta chain was identified in a study of blood T cells in healthy people across ages. Turning to the study itself: Template switching picked up about one barcoded beta molecule for each two T cells.

Each sample yielded at least 6 micrograms of PBMC total RNA. Through a sample-barcoded 5' primer and a J-beta primer mix, a second PCR was run for about 6 to 11 cycles. Each of the cDNA molecules was tagged by a template-switch adaptor with 12 random nucleotides. One entry per CDR3 protein, called by TCRdb with MiXCR from the 5' RACE reads. The sample records 1.5 million to 2 million distinct CDR3 sequences, about 30% being singletons. This clonotype was counted between two and nine times. Trimming removed 4 bases at V and 3 bases at J, with 13 bases between. The germline V gene has CDR1 MNHEY and CDR2 SVGAGI. The CDR3 has 16 amino acids.

The chain combines TRBV6-5 with TRBJ1-6; D call uncertain. The receptor was derived from a woman younger than 45 in good health. The sample was blood. The CDR3 region is CASSSGAELYNSPLHF. As DNA, the CDR3 is TGTGCCAGCAGTTCCGGTGCCGAGCTCTATAATTCACCCCTCCACTTT.